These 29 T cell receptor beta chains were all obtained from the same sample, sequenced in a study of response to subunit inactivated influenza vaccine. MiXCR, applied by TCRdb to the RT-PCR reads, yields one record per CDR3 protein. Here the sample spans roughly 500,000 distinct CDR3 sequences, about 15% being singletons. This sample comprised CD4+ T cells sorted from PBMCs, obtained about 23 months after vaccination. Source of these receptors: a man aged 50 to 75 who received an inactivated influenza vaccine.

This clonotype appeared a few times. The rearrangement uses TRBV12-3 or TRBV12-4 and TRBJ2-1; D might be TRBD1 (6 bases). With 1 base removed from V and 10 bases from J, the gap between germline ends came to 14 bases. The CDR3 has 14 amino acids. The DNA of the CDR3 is TGTGCCAGCAGTTTAGGTTCGGTCAGGGGCGAGCAGTTCTTC. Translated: CASSLGSVRGEQFF.

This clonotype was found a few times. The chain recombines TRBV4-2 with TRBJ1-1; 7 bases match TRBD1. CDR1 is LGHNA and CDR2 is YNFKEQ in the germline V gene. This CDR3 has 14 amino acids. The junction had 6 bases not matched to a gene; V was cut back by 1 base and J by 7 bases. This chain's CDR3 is CASSQGGQSYEAFF. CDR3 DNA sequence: TGTGCCAGCAGCCAAGGGGGACAGTCCTATGAAGCTTTCTTT.

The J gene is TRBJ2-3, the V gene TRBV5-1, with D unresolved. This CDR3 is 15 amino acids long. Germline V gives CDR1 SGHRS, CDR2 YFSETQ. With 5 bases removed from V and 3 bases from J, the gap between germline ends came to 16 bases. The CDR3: CASSTGSGWTDTQYF. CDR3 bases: TGCGCCAGCAGTACCGGGTCCGGGTGGACAGATACGCAGTATTTT.

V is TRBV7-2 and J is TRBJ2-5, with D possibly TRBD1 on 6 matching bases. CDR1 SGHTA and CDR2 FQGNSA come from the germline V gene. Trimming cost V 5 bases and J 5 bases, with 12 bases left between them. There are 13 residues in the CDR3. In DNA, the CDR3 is TGTGCCAGCAGCGGGAATCAGGGGGAGACCCAGTACTTC. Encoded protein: CASSGNQGETQYF. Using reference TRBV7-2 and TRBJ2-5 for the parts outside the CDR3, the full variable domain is GAGVSQSPSNKVTEKGKDVELRCDPISGHTALYWYRQSLGQGLEFLIYFQGNSAPDKSGLPSDRFSAERTGGSVSTLTIQRTQQEDSAVYLCASSGNQGETQYFGPGTRLLVL.

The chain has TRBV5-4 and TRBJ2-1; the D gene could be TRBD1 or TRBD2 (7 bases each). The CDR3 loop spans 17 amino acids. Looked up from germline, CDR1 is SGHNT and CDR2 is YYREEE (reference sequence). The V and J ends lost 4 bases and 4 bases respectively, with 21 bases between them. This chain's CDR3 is CASSKGASGTTYNEQFF. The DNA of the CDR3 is TGTGCCAGCAGCAAGGGGGCGTCCGGGACTACTTACAATGAGCAGTTCTTC.

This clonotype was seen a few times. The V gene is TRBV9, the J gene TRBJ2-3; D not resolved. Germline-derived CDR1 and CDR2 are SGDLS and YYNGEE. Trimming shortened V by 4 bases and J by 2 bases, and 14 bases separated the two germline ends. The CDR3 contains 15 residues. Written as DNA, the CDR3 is TGTGCCAGCAGCTCTCGGCCGGTTCACACAGATACGCAGTATTTT. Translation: CASSSRPVHTDTQYF.

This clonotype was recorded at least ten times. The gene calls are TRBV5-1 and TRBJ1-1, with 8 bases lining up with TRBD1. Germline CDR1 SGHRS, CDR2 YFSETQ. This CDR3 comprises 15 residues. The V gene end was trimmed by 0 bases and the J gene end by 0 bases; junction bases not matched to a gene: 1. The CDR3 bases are TGCGCCAGCAGCTTGGGGACAGGGATGAACACTGAAGCTTTCTTT. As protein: CASSLGTGMNTEAFF.

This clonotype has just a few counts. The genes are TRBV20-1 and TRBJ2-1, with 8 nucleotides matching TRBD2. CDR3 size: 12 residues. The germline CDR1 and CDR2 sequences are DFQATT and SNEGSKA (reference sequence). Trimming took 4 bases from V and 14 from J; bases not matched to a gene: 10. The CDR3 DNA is TGCAGTGCTAACTCGGGGGGGGCCACTGAGTTCTTC. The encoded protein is CSANSGGATEFF.

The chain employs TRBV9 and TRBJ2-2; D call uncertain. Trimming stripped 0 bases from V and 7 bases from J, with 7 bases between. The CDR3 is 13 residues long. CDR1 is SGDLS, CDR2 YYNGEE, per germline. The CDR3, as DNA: TGTGCCAGCAGCGTAGGGGTTTTCGGGGAGCTGTTTTTT. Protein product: CASSVGVFGELFF.

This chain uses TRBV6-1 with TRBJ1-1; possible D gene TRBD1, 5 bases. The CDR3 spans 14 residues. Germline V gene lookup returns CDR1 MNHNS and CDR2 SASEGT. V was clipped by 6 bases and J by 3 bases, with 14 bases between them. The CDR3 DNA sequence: TGTGCCAGCAGGCACACCCTGGGGGACACTGAAGCTTTCTTT. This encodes CASRHTLGDTEAFF.

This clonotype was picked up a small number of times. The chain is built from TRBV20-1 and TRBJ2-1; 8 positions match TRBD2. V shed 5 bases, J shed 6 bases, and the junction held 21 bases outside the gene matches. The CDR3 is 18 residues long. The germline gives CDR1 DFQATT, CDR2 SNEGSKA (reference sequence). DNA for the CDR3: TGCAGTGCTCTAGGACTTAGGGTAGCGGGGAGTATGGGCAATGAGCAGTTCTTC. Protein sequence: CSALGLRVAGSMGNEQFF.

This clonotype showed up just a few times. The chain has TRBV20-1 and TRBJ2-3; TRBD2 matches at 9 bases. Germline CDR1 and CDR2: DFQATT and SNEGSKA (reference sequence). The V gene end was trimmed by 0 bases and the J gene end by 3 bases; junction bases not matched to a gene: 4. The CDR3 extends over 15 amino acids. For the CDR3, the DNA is TGCAGTGCTAGAGAGGCGGGGGGGCGGACAGATACGCAGTATTTT. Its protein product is CSAREAGGRTDTQYF.

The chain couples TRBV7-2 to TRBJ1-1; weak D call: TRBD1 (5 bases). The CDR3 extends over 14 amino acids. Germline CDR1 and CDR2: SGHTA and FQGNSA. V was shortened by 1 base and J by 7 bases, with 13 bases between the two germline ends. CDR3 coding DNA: TGTGCCAGCAGCTTAGGGGCAGGGACGGGTGAAGCTTTCTTT. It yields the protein CASSLGAGTGEAFF.

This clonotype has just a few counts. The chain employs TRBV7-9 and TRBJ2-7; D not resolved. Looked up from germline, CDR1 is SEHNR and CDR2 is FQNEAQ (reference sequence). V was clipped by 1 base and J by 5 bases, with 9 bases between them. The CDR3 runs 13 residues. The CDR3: CASSLGVPNEQYF. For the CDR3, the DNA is TGTGCCAGCAGCTTAGGGGTACCCAACGAGCAGTACTTC.

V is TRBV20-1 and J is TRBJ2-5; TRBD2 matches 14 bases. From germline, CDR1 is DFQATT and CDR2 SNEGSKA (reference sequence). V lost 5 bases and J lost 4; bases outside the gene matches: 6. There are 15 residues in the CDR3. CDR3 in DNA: TGCAGTGCTCAGCGACTAGCGGGGGGGCGAGAGACCCAGTACTTC. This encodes CSAQRLAGGRETQYF.

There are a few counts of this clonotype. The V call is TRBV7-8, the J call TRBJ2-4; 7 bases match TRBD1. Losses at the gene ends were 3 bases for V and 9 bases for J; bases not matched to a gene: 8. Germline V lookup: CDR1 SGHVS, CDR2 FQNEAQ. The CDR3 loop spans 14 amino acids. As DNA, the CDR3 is TGTGCCAGCAGCTTCACAGGGGATATCGGCATTCAGTACTTC. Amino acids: CASSFTGDIGIQYF.

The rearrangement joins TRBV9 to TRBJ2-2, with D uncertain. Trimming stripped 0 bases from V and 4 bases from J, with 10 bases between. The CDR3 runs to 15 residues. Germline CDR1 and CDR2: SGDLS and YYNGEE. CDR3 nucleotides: TGTGCCAGCAGCGTAGATGGTTCCCCCACCGGGGAGCTGTTTTTT. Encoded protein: CASSVDGSPTGELFF.

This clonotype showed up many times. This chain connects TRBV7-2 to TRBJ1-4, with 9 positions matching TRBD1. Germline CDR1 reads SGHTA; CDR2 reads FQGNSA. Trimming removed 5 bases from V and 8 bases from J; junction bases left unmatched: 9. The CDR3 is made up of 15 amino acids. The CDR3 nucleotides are TGTGCCAGCAGCCCGACCGGGACAGGGTCGGAAAAACTGTTTTTT. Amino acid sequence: CASSPTGTGSEKLFF. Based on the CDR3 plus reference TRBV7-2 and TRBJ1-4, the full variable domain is GAGVSQSPSNKVTEKGKDVELRCDPISGHTALYWYRQSLGQGLEFLIYFQGNSAPDKSGLPSDRFSAERTGGSVSTLTIQRTQQEDSAVYLCASSPTGTGSEKLFFGSGTQLSVL.

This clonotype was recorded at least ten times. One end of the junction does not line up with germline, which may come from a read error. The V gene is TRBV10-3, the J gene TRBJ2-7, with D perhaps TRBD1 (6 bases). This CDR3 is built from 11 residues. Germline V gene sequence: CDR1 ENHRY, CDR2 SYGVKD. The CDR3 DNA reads TGTGCCATCAGTGACCGGGACACCCATGCCTTC. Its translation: CAISDRDTHAF.

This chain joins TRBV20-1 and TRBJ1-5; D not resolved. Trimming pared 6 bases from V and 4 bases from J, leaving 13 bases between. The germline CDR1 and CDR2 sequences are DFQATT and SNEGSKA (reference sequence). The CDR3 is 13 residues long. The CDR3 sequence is CSASGLSNQPQHF. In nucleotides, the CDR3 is TGCAGTGCCTCAGGACTATCAAATCAGCCCCAGCATTTT.

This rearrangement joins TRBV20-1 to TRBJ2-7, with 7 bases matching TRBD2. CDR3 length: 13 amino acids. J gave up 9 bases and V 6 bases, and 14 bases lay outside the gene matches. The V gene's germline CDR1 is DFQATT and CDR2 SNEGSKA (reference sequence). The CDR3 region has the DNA TGCAGTGCCAACATACCGACTAGCCAAGGGCAGTACTTC. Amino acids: CSANIPTSQGQYF.

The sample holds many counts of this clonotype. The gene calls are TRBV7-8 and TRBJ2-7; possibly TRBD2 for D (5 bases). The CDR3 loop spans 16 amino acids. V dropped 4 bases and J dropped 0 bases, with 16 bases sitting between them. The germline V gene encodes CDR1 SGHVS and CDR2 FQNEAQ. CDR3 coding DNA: TGTGCCAGCAGCTCAACCATACGGGCGGGCTCCTACGAGCAGTACTTC. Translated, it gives CASSSTIRAGSYEQYF.

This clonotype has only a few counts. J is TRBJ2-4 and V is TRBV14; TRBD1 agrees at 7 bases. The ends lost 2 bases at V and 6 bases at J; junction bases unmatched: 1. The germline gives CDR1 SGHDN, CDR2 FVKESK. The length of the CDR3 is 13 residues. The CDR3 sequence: CASSQRTGNIQYF. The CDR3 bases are TGTGCCAGCAGCCAAAGGACAGGAAACATTCAGTACTTC.

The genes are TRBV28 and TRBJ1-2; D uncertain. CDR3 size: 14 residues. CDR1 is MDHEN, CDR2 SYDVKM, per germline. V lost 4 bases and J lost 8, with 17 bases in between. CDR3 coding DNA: TGTGCCAGCAGTTCCCCGGTAATGGGAGTCGGCTACACCTTC. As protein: CASSSPVMGVGYTF.

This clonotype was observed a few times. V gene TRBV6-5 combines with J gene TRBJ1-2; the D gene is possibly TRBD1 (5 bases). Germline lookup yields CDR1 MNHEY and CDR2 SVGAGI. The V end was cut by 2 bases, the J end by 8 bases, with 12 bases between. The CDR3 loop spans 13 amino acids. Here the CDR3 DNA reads TGTGCCAGCAGTTACGGCCCAGGGCTAGGCTACACCTTC. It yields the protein CASSYGPGLGYTF.

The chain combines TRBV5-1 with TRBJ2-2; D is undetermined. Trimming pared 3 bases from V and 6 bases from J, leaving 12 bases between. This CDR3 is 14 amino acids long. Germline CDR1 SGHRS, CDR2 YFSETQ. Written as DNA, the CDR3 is TGCGCCAGCAGCTCCACTCTAGGGTCCGGGGAGCTGTTTTTT. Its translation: CASSSTLGSGELFF. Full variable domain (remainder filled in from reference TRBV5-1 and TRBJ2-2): KAGVTQTPRYLIKTRGQQVTLSCSPISGHRSVSWYQQTPGQGLQFLFEYFSETQRNKGNFPGRFSGRQFSNSRSEMNVSTLELGDSALYLCASSSTLGSGELFFGEGSRLTVL.

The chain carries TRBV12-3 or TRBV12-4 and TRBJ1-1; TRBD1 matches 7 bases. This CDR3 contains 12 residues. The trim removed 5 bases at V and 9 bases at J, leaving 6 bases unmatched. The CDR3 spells CASSQDRRKAFF. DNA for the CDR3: TGTGCCAGCAGTCAGGACAGGAGAAAAGCTTTCTTT.

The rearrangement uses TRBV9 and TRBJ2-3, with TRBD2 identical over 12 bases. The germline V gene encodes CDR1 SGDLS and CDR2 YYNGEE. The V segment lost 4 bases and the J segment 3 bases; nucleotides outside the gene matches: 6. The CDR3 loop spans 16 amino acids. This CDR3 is CASSPLAGGPTDTQYF. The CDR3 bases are TGTGCCAGCAGCCCCCTAGCGGGAGGGCCAACAGATACGCAGTATTTT. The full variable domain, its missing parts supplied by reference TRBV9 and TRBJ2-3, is DSGVTQTPKHLITATGQRVTLRCSPRSGDLSVYWYQQSLDQGLQFLIQYYNGEERAKGNILERFSAQQFPDLHSELNLSSLELGDSALYFCASSPLAGGPTDTQYFGPGTRLTVL.

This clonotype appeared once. This CDR3 is CASRQSGSFNEQFF. The CDR3 DNA follows: TGCGCCAGCAGACAAAGCGGGAGCTTCAATGAGCAGTTCTTC. J is TRBJ2-1 and V is TRBV5-1, with 8 nucleotides matching TRBD2. The V segment lost 5 bases and the J segment 6 bases; nucleotides outside the gene matches: 7. CDR3 length: 14 residues. In germline, CDR1 is SGHRS, CDR2 YFSETQ.